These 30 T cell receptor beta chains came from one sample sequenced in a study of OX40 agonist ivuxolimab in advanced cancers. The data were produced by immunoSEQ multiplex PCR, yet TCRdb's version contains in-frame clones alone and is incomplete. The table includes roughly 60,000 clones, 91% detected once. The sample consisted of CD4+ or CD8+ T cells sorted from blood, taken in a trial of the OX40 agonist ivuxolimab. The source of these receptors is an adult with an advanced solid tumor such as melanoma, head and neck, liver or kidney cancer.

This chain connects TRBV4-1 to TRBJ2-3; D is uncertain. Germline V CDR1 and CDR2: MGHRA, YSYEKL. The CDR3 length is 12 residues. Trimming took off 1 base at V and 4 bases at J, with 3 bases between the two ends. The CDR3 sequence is CASSQAADTQYF. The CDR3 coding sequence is TGCGCCAGCAGCCAAGCGGCAGATACGCAGTATTTT.

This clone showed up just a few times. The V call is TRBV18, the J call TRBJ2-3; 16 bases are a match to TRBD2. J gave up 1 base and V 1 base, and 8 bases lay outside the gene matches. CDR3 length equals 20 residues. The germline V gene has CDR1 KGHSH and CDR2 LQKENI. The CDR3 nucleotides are TGTGCCAGCTCACCACTTCCGGGACTAGCGGGAGGGCCTGGCACAGATACGCAGTATTTT. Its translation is CASSPLPGLAGGPGTDTQYF.

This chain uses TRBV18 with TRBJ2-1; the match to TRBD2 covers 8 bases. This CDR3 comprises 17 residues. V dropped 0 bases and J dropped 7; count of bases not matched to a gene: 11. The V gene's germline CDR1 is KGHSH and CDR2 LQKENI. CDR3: CASSPPGGTRTMNEQFF. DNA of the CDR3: TGTGCCAGCTCACCACCGGGCGGGACTAGAACTATGAATGAGCAGTTCTTC.

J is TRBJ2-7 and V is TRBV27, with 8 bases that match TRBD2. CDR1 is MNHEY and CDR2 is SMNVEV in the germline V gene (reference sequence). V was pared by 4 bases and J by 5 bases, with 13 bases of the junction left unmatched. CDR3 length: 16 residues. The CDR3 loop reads CASSSVGAGEVHEQYF. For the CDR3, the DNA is TGTGCCAGCAGTTCGGTCGGAGCGGGAGAGGTCCACGAGCAGTACTTC.

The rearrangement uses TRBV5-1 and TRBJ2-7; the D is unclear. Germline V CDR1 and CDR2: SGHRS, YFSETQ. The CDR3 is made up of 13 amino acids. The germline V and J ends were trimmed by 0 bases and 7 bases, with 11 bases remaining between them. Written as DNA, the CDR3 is TGCGCCAGCAGCTTGGCTGGGGATGGTGAGCAGTACTTC. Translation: CASSLAGDGEQYF.

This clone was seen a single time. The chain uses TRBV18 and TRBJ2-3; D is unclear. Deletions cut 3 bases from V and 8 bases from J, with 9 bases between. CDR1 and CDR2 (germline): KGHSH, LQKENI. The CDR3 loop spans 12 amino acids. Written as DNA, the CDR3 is TGTGCCAGCTCACCGGATGAAGCTACGCAGTATTTT. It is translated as CASSPDEATQYF.

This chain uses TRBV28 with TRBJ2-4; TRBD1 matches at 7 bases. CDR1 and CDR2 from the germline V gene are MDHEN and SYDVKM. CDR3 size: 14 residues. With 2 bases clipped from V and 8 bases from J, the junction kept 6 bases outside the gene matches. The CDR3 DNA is TGTGCCAGCAGTTTACCCACAGGGGTGGACATTCAGTACTTC. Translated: CASSLPTGVDIQYF.

This CDR3 is CASSPKTDTQYF. In DNA form, the CDR3 reads TGTGCCAGCTCACCGAAAACAGATACGCAGTATTTT. The chain is built from TRBV18 and TRBJ2-3; D ambiguous. Trimming took off 3 bases at V and 3 bases at J, with 4 bases between the two ends. CDR3 length: 12 residues. CDR1 is KGHSH, CDR2 LQKENI, per germline.

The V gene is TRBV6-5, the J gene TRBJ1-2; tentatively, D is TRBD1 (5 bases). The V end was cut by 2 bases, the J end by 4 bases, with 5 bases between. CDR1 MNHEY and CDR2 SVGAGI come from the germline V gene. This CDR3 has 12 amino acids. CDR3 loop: CASSYRGYGYTF. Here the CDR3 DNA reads TGTGCCAGCAGTTACAGGGGCTATGGCTACACCTTC.

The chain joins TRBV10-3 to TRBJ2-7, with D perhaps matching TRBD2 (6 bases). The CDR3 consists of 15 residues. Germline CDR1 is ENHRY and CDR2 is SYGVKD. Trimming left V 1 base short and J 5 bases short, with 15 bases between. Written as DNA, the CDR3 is TGTGCCATCAGTGAGTTGGGGGGAGTAGGAAACGAGCAGTACTTC. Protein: CAISELGGVGNEQYF.

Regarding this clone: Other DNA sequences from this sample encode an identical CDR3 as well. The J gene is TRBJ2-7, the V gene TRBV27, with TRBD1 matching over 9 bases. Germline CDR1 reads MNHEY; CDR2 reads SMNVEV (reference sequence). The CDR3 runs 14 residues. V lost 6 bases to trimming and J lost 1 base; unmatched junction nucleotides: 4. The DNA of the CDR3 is TGTGCCAGCAGACGAGGACAGGGGTCCTACGAGCAGTACTTC. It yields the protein CASRRGQGSYEQYF.

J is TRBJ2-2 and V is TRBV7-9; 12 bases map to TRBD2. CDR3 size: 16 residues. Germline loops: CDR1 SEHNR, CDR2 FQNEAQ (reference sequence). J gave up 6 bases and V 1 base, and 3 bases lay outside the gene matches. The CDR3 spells CASSLGLAGVSGELFF. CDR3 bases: TGTGCCAGCAGCTTAGGACTAGCGGGAGTCTCCGGGGAGCTGTTTTTT.

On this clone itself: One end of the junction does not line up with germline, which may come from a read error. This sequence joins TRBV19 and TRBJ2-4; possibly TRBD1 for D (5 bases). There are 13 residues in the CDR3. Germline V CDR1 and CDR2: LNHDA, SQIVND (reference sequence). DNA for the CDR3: TGTGCCAGTAGTCCCAATGGGGCGGCGCAAAGGGACTTC. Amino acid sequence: CASSPNGAAQRDF.

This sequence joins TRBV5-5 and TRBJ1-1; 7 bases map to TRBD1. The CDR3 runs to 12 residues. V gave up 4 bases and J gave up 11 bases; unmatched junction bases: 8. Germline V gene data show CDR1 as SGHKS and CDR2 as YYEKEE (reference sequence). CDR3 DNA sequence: TGTGCCAGCAGCACCGGGACAGCAGCCGCTTTCTTT. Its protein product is CASSTGTAAAFF.

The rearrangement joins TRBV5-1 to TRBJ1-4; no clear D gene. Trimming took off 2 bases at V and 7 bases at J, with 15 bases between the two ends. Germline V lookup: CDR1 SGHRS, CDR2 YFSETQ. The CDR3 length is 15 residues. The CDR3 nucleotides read TGCGCCAGCAGCTTAACAGAAGCGGGTTCTGAAAAACTGTTTTTT. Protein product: CASSLTEAGSEKLFF.

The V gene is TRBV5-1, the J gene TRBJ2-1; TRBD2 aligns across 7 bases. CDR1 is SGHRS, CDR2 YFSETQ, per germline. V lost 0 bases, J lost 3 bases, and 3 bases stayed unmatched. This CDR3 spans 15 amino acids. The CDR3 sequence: CASSLVGGSYNEQFF. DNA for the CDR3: TGCGCCAGCAGCTTGGTTGGCGGGAGCTACAATGAGCAGTTCTTC.

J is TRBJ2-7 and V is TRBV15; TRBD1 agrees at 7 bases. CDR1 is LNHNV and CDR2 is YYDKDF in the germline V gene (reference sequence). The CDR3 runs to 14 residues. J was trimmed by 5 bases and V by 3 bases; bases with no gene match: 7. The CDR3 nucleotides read TGTGCCACCAGCAGCGGACAGGAGTGGGACGAGCAGTACTTC. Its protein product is CATSSGQEWDEQYF.

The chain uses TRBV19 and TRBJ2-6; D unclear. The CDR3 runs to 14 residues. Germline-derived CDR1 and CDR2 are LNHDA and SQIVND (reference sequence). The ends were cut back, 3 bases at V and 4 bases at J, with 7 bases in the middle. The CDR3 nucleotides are TGTGCCAGTAGTATCCGGACCGGGGCCAACGTCCTGACTTTC. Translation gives CASSIRTGANVLTF. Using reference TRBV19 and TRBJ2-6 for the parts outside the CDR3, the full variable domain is DGGITQSPKYLFRKEGQNVTLSCEQNLNHDAMYWYRQDPGQGLRLIYYSQIVNDFQKGDIAEGYSVSREKKESFPLTVTSAQKNPTAFYLCASSIRTGANVLTFGAGSRLTVL.

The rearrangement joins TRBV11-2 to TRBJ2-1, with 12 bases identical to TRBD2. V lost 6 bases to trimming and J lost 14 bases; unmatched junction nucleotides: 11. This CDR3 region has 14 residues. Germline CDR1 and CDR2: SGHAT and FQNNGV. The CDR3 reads CASRLKTSGSREFF. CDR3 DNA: TGTGCCAGCAGGCTAAAGACTAGCGGGAGTCGGGAGTTCTTC.

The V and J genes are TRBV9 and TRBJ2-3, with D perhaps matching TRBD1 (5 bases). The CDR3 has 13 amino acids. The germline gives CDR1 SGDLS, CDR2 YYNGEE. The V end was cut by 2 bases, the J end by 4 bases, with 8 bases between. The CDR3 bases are TGTGCCAGCAGCGTTCAAGGGGCAGATACGCAGTATTTT. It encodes CASSVQGADTQYF.

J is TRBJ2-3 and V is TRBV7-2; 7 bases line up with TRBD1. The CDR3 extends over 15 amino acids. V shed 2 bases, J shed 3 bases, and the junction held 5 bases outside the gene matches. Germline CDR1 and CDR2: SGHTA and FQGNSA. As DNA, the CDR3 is TGTGCCAGCAGCTTACCAGGGGGTGGGACAGATACGCAGTATTTT. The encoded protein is CASSLPGGGTDTQYF. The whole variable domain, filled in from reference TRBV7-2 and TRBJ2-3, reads GAGVSQSPSNKVTEKGKDVELRCDPISGHTALYWYRQSLGQGLEFLIYFQGNSAPDKSGLPSDRFSAERTGGSVSTLTIQRTQQEDSAVYLCASSLPGGGTDTQYFGPGTRLTVL.

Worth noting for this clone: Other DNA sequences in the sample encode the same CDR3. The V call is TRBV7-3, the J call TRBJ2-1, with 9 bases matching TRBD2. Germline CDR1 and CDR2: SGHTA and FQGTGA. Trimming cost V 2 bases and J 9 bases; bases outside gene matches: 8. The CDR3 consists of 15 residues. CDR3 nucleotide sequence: TGTGCCAGCAGCTTATCCAGCGGGAGGTCTGGTGAGCAGTTCTTC. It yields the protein CASSLSSGRSGEQFF.

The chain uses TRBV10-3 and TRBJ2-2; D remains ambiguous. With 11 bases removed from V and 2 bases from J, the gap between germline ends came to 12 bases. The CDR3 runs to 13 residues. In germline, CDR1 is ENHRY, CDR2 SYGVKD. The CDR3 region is CAPRPNNTGELFF. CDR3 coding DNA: TGTGCCCCCCGACCGAATAACACCGGGGAGCTGTTTTTT.

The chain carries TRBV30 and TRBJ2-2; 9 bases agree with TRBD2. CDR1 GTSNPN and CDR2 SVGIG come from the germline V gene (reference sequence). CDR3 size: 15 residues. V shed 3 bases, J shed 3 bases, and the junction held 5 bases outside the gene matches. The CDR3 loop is CAWSGAGGYTGELFF. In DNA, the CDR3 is TGTGCCTGGAGCGGAGCGGGGGGATACACCGGGGAGCTGTTTTTT.

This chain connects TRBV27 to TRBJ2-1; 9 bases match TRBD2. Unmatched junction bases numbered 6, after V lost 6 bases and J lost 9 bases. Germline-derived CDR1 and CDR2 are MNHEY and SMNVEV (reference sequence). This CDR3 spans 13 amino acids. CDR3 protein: CASRASGKSEQFF. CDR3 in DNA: TGTGCCAGCAGGGCTAGCGGGAAGTCTGAGCAGTTCTTC.

The DNA for the CDR3 is TGTGCCAGCAGTTACTCGCGGGGGCTTGGCTACAATGAGCAGTTCTTC. Amino acids: CASSYSRGLGYNEQFF. This sequence joins TRBV6-5 and TRBJ2-1; tentative D call: TRBD2 (7 bases). Trimming stripped 0 bases from V and 3 bases from J, with 12 bases between. CDR3 size: 16 residues. The germline V gene has CDR1 MNHEY and CDR2 SVGAGI.

CDR3 nucleotides: TGTGCCAGCAGCTTCCCTGGCCATGGCTACACCTTC. It is translated as CASSFPGHGYTF. This rearrangement joins TRBV7-9 to TRBJ1-2; D ambiguous. The CDR3 totals 12 residues. V was clipped by 3 bases and J by 6 bases, with 8 bases between them. Germline assignment: CDR1 SEHNR and CDR2 FQNEAQ (reference sequence).

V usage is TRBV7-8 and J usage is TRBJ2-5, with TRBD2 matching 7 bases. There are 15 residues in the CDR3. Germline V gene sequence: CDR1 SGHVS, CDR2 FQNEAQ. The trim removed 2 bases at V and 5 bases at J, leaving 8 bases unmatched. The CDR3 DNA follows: TGTGCCAGCAGCTTACCCTCTGGCGGGAGCGAGACCCAGTACTTC. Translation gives CASSLPSGGSETQYF. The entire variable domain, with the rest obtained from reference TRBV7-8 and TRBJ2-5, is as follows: GAGVSQSPRYKVAKRGQDVALRCDPISGHVSLFWYQQALGQGPEFLTYFQNEAQLDKSGLPSDRFFAERPEGSVSTLKIQRTQQEDSAVYLCASSLPSGGSETQYFGPGTRLLVL.

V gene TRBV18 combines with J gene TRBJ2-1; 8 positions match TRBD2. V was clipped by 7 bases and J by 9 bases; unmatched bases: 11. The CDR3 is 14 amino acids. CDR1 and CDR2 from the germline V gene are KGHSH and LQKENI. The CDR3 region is CASFGGASGGEQFF. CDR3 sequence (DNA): TGTGCCAGCTTCGGTGGGGCCAGCGGGGGTGAGCAGTTCTTC. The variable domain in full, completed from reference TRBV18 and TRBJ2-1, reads NAGVMQNPRHLVRRRGQEARLRCSPMKGHSHVYWYRQLPEEGLKFMVYLQKENIIDESGMPKERFSAEFPKEGPSILRIQQVVRGDSAAYFCASFGGASGGEQFFGPGTRLTVL.

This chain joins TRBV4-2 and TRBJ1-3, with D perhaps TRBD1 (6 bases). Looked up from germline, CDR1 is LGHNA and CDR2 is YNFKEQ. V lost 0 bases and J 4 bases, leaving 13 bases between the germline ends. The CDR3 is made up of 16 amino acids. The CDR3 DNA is TGTGCCAGCAGCCAAGATCCCACAGGGTACGGAAACACCATATATTTT. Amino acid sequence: CASSQDPTGYGNTIYF.